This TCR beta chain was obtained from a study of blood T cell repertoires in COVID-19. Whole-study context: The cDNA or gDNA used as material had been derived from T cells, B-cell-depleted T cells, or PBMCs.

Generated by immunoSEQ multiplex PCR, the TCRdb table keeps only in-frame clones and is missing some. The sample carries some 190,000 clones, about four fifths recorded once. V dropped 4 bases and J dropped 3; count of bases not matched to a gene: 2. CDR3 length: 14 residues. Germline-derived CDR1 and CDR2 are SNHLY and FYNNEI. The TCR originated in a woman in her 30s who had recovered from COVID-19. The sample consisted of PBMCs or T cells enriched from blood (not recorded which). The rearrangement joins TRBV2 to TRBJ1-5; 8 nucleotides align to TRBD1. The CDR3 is CASSAQGANQPQHF. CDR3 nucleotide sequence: TGTGCCAGCAGTGCCCAGGGGGCCAATCAGCCCCAGCATTTT.